The 4 T cell receptor beta chains below come from one sample, sequenced in a study of T cell repertoires in cytomegalovirus infection. Their antigen targets remain unknown. TCRdb reprocessed the reads with MiXCR, giving one entry per CDR3 protein. This sample carries about 920,000 distinct CDR3 sequences, under 40% of them seen once, and the ten largest clones take around an eighth. Specimen: cultured CD8+ T cells from PBMCs, collected from culture after CMV antigen stimulation. These receptors originate from a human donor in good health (CMV status not recorded). Some clones in this sample may be carry-over from other donors' samples.

J is TRBJ1-1 and V is TRBV27, with 7 bases identical to TRBD1. This CDR3 contains 14 residues. Germline values: CDR1 MNHEY, CDR2 SMNVEV (reference sequence). Losses at the gene ends were 6 bases for V and 5 bases for J; bases not matched to a gene: 9. This CDR3 is CASRPRGLGTEAFF. The CDR3 DNA follows: TGTGCCAGCAGGCCTAGGGGGCTAGGGACTGAAGCTTTCTTT.

The chain carries TRBV9 and TRBJ2-1; 11 bases are shared with TRBD2. J was trimmed by 6 bases and V by 3 bases; bases with no gene match: 8. The CDR3 is 16 residues long. CDR1 SGDLS and CDR2 YYNGEE come from the germline V gene. The CDR3 reads CASSDPLAGGLNEQFF. In nucleotides, the CDR3 is TGTGCCAGCAGCGACCCTCTAGCGGGGGGCCTCAATGAGCAGTTCTTC.

Here the CDR3 DNA reads TGCAGTGCCGCCGGGGTAAATGGCTACACCTTC. Its protein product is CSAAGVNGYTF. This chain connects TRBV20-1 to TRBJ1-2; no definite D call. Germline V gives CDR1 DFQATT, CDR2 SNEGSKA (reference sequence). V dropped 6 bases and J dropped 6 bases, with 11 bases sitting between them. The length of the CDR3 is 11 residues.

The V call is TRBV2, the J call TRBJ1-5; 7 bases align to TRBD1. This CDR3 has 15 residues. Germline CDR1 is SNHLY and CDR2 is FYNNEI. V shed 2 bases and J 5 bases; nucleotides not matched to a gene: 6. The DNA for the CDR3 is TGTGCCAGCAGTGAAATAGGGGGCTCGTATCAGCCCCAGCATTTT. Amino acids: CASSEIGGSYQPQHF.